This is a list of T cell receptor beta chains from one sample in a study of shared clonotypes between healthy human individuals. Profiled with immunoSEQ multiplex PCR; TCRdb holds only in-frame clones, not every one. The sample carries about 2.1 million clones, around 95% recorded once. Sequencing was done on a sample of naive CD8+ T cells from PBMCs. The source is a man younger than 35 in good health. Some clones in this sample may be carry-over from other donors' samples. The CDR3 runs from the conserved cysteine through the conserved F or W. D genes are given only for firm matches. Size is stated for part of the rows, as once, few or many counts, or as a class when the clone is expanded.

clone_size: -; j_call: TRBJ1-4; d_call: -; v_call: TRBV7-9; cdr3_aa: CASSPRPGQTNEKLFF; cdr3_nt: TGTGCCAGCAGCCCTAGGCCCGGGCAGACTAATGAAAAACTGTTTTTT
clone_size: -; j_call: TRBJ1-1; d_call: -; v_call: TRBV9; cdr3_aa: CASSVRDTNTEAFF; cdr3_nt: TGTGCCAGCAGCGTAAGGGACACGAACACTGAAGCTTTCTTT
clone_size: -; j_call: TRBJ2-7; d_call: -; v_call: TRBV7-9; cdr3_aa: CASSLAGAYSEQYF; cdr3_nt: TGTGCCAGCAGCTTAGCAGGGGCTTATAGCGAGCAGTACTTC
clone_size: -; j_call: TRBJ2-1; d_call: TRBD2; v_call: TRBV27; cdr3_aa: CASSKRLAGGYNEQFF; cdr3_nt: TGTGCCAGCAGCAAAAGACTAGCGGGAGGCTACAATGAGCAGTTCTTC
clone_size: -; j_call: TRBJ2-7; d_call: -; v_call: TRBV5-6; cdr3_aa: CASSFLRGSYEQYF; cdr3_nt: TGTGCCAGCAGCTTTCTCAGGGGTTCCTACGAGCAGTACTTC
clone_size: -; j_call: TRBJ1-3; d_call: -; v_call: TRBV11-2; cdr3_aa: CASSLFDGLENTIYF; cdr3_nt: TGTGCCAGCAGCTTATTCGACGGTCTGGAAAACACCATATATTTT
clone_size: -; j_call: TRBJ2-3; d_call: TRBD2; v_call: TRBV28; cdr3_aa: CASVPLSGRVTDTQYF; cdr3_nt: TGTGCCAGCGTCCCATTGAGCGGGAGAGTCACAGATACGCAGTATTTT
clone_size: -; j_call: TRBJ1-2; d_call: -; v_call: TRBV14; cdr3_aa: CASSLSVTGRGYGYTF; cdr3_nt: TGTGCCAGCAGCCTTTCCGTGACAGGCCGGGGCTATGGCTACACCTTC
clone_size: -; j_call: TRBJ1-2; d_call: -; v_call: TRBV5-4; cdr3_aa: CASSLGGQRANYGYTF; cdr3_nt: TGTGCCAGCAGCTTGGGGGGGCAGAGAGCTAACTATGGCTACACCTTC
clone_size: -; j_call: TRBJ2-5; d_call: -; v_call: TRBV9; cdr3_aa: CASSVGGSQETQYF; cdr3_nt: TGTGCCAGCAGCGTAGGAGGGAGTCAAGAGACCCAGTACTTC
clone_size: -; j_call: TRBJ1-5; d_call: -; v_call: TRBV27; cdr3_aa: CASSSRYSSNQPQHF; cdr3_nt: TGTGCCAGCAGTTCCAGATACTCTAGCAATCAGCCCCAGCATTTT
clone_size: -; j_call: TRBJ2-1; d_call: -; v_call: TRBV27; cdr3_aa: CASTSIAAEQFF; cdr3_nt: TGTGCCAGCACCTCAATAGCCGCTGAGCAGTTCTTC
clone_size: once; j_call: TRBJ1-1; d_call: -; v_call: TRBV27; cdr3_aa: CASSLSPGTGNTEAFF; cdr3_nt: TGTGCCAGCAGTTTATCCCCTGGTACAGGGAACACTGAAGCTTTCTTT
clone_size: -; j_call: TRBJ2-7; d_call: TRBD2; v_call: TRBV28; cdr3_aa: CASGGSYEQYF; cdr3_nt: TGTGCCTCGGGAGGCTCCTACGAGCAGTACTTC
clone_size: once; j_call: TRBJ1-1; d_call: -; v_call: TRBV6-1; cdr3_aa: CASRYRGVNTEAFF; cdr3_nt: TGTGCCAGCAGGTATCGAGGCGTGAACACTGAAGCTTTCTTT
clone_size: -; j_call: TRBJ1-1; d_call: -; v_call: TRBV4-1; cdr3_aa: CASSQGRGAFF; cdr3_nt: TGCGCCAGCAGCCAAGGCCGGGGAGCTTTCTTT
clone_size: once; j_call: TRBJ2-5; d_call: TRBD2; v_call: TRBV5-1; cdr3_aa: CASSDFGGRGETQYF; cdr3_nt: TGCGCCAGCAGCGACTTTGGCGGGAGAGGGGAGACCCAGTACTTC
clone_size: once; j_call: TRBJ1-1; d_call: TRBD1; v_call: TRBV6-5; cdr3_aa: CASSDRGTEAFF; cdr3_nt: TGTGCCAGCAGTGACAGGGGCACTGAAGCTTTCTTT
clone_size: -; j_call: TRBJ2-1; d_call: -; v_call: TRBV5-4; cdr3_aa: CASSPQTAYNEQFF; cdr3_nt: TGTGCCAGCAGCCCACAGACAGCTTACAATGAGCAGTTCTTC
clone_size: -; j_call: TRBJ2-7; d_call: TRBD2; v_call: TRBV27; cdr3_aa: CASSFVSGSGSYEQYF; cdr3_nt: TGTGCCAGCAGTTTCGTTAGCGGGAGTGGTTCCTACGAGCAGTACTTC
clone_size: -; j_call: TRBJ2-4; d_call: -; v_call: TRBV6-6; cdr3_aa: CASSYSSNIQYF; cdr3_nt: TGTGCCAGCAGTTACTCGTCGAACATTCAGTACTTC
clone_size: -; j_call: TRBJ2-1; d_call: -; v_call: TRBV7-8; cdr3_aa: CASSLEGTRDEQFF; cdr3_nt: TGTGCCAGCAGCTTAGAAGGGACGAGGGATGAGCAGTTCTTC
clone_size: -; j_call: TRBJ1-1; d_call: TRBD1; v_call: TRBV29-1; cdr3_aa: CSDGTGGLGTEAFF; cdr3_nt: TGCAGCGACGGGACAGGGGGCTTGGGCACTGAAGCTTTCTTT
clone_size: -; j_call: TRBJ2-5; d_call: TRBD2; v_call: TRBV14; cdr3_aa: CASSHRGSGTETQYF; cdr3_nt: TGTGCCAGCAGCCATCGTGGTAGCGGGACTGAGACCCAGTACTTC
clone_size: once; j_call: TRBJ2-7; d_call: TRBD1; v_call: TRBV7-9; cdr3_aa: CASSFADRGTYEQYF; cdr3_nt: TGTGCCAGCAGCTTCGCTGACAGGGGGACCTACGAGCAGTACTTC
clone_size: -; j_call: TRBJ2-1; d_call: -; v_call: TRBV5-4; cdr3_aa: CASMRDGFGTYNEQFF; cdr3_nt: TGTGCCAGCATGCGAGATGGTTTCGGTACCTACAATGAGCAGTTCTTC
clone_size: -; j_call: TRBJ2-7; d_call: -; v_call: TRBV30; cdr3_aa: CAWSVFSHYEQYF; cdr3_nt: TGTGCCTGGAGTGTTTTCTCCCACTACGAGCAGTACTTC
clone_size: -; j_call: TRBJ1-5; d_call: -; v_call: TRBV27; cdr3_aa: CASSLQVNQPQHF; cdr3_nt: TGTGCCAGCAGTTTACAGGTCAATCAGCCCCAGCATTTT
clone_size: once; j_call: TRBJ1-1; d_call: TRBD1; v_call: TRBV6-1; cdr3_aa: CASRQGATMNTEAFF; cdr3_nt: TGTGCCAGCAGACAGGGGGCGACCATGAACACTGAAGCTTTCTTT
clone_size: -; j_call: TRBJ2-3; d_call: TRBD2; v_call: TRBV27; cdr3_aa: CASSSAGLAGGTQYF; cdr3_nt: TGTGCCAGCAGTTCGGCCGGACTAGCGGGAGGTACGCAGTATTTT
clone_size: -; j_call: TRBJ2-7; d_call: TRBD2; v_call: TRBV4-2; cdr3_aa: CASSQKPPGLAGTEQYF; cdr3_nt: TGTGCCAGCAGCCAAAAACCTCCGGGACTAGCGGGGACCGAGCAGTACTTC
clone_size: -; j_call: TRBJ2-7; d_call: -; v_call: TRBV7-9; cdr3_aa: CASSPRGGANVYEQYF; cdr3_nt: TGTGCCAGCAGCCCCCGTGGGGGGGCGAATGTCTACGAGCAGTACTTC
clone_size: -; j_call: TRBJ1-1; d_call: -; v_call: TRBV19; cdr3_aa: CASSITLLGEAFF; cdr3_nt: TGTGCCAGTAGTATAACCCTTCTGGGGGAAGCTTTCTTT
clone_size: -; j_call: TRBJ2-7; d_call: -; v_call: TRBV19; cdr3_aa: CASSPRGGYYEQYF; cdr3_nt: TGTGCCAGTAGCCCCCGGGGAGGATACTACGAGCAGTACTTC
clone_size: -; j_call: TRBJ1-1; d_call: -; v_call: TRBV19; cdr3_aa: CASSMVTYTEAFF; cdr3_nt: TGTGCCAGTAGTATGGTGACCTACACTGAAGCTTTCTTT
clone_size: -; j_call: TRBJ2-1; d_call: -; v_call: TRBV11-3; cdr3_aa: CASSLGPNNEQFF; cdr3_nt: TGTGCCAGCAGCTTGGGGCCTAACAATGAGCAGTTCTTC
clone_size: -; j_call: TRBJ2-5; d_call: TRBD2; v_call: TRBV4-1; cdr3_aa: CASSHRLAGDQETQYF; cdr3_nt: TGCGCCAGCAGCCACAGACTAGCGGGTGACCAAGAGACCCAGTACTTC
clone_size: -; j_call: TRBJ2-5; d_call: TRBD1; v_call: TRBV4-1; cdr3_aa: CASSRGTGASQETQYF; cdr3_nt: TGCGCCAGCAGCCGAGGGACAGGGGCTTCCCAAGAGACCCAGTACTTC
clone_size: -; j_call: TRBJ2-1; d_call: TRBD2; v_call: TRBV29-1; cdr3_aa: CSVEGTSGRMNEQFF; cdr3_nt: TGCAGCGTTGAAGGGACTAGCGGGAGGATGAATGAGCAGTTCTTC
clone_size: -; j_call: TRBJ2-2; d_call: -; v_call: TRBV11-3; cdr3_aa: CASSLAPNTGELFF; cdr3_nt: TGTGCCAGCAGCTTAGCGCCGAACACCGGGGAGCTGTTTTTT
clone_size: -; j_call: TRBJ1-2; d_call: -; v_call: TRBV5-8; cdr3_aa: CASSERVGGYGYTF; cdr3_nt: TGTGCCAGCAGCGAACGAGTGGGGGGGTATGGCTACACCTTC
clone_size: -; j_call: TRBJ2-3; d_call: -; v_call: TRBV7-3; cdr3_aa: CASSNRTSWADTQYF; cdr3_nt: TGTGCCAGCAGCAACAGGACCAGCTGGGCAGATACGCAGTATTTT
clone_size: -; j_call: TRBJ2-3; d_call: TRBD1; v_call: TRBV2; cdr3_aa: CASRDRGSDTQYF; cdr3_nt: TGTGCCAGCAGGGACAGGGGCTCCGATACGCAGTATTTT
clone_size: -; j_call: TRBJ1-5; d_call: TRBD1; v_call: TRBV2; cdr3_aa: CASSEGQGNQPQHF; cdr3_nt: TGTGCCAGCAGTGAAGGACAGGGGAATCAGCCCCAGCATTTT
clone_size: -; j_call: TRBJ2-7; d_call: -; v_call: TRBV20-1; cdr3_aa: CSATRGDEQYF; cdr3_nt: TGCAGTGCTACAAGAGGGGACGAGCAGTACTTC
clone_size: -; j_call: TRBJ2-7; d_call: TRBD1; v_call: TRBV27; cdr3_aa: CASSEGQFYEQYF; cdr3_nt: TGTGCCAGCAGTGAGGGACAGTTTTACGAGCAGTACTTC
clone_size: -; j_call: TRBJ1-4; d_call: -; v_call: TRBV7-6; cdr3_aa: CASSFGLMGTNEKLFF; cdr3_nt: TGTGCCAGCAGCTTTGGGTTGATGGGGACTAATGAAAAACTGTTTTTT
clone_size: -; j_call: TRBJ2-3; d_call: -; v_call: TRBV7-8; cdr3_aa: CASSLEPLGTDTQYF; cdr3_nt: TGTGCCAGCAGCTTAGAGCCCTTGGGCACAGATACGCAGTATTTT
clone_size: -; j_call: TRBJ2-5; d_call: -; v_call: TRBV7-8; cdr3_aa: CASSGGANQETQYF; cdr3_nt: TGTGCCAGCAGCGGCGGGGCTAACCAAGAGACCCAGTACTTC
clone_size: -; j_call: TRBJ2-1; d_call: -; v_call: TRBV4-1; cdr3_aa: CASSQVGGRGTSYNEQFF; cdr3_nt: TGCGCCAGCAGCCAAGTGGGGGGTCGGGGGACATCCTACAATGAGCAGTTCTTC
clone_size: -; j_call: TRBJ1-2; d_call: -; v_call: TRBV27; cdr3_aa: CASSPSSGGRVYGYTF; cdr3_nt: TGTGCCAGCAGTCCGTCTTCGGGGGGGCGGGTCTATGGCTACACCTTC
clone_size: -; j_call: TRBJ2-7; d_call: TRBD2; v_call: TRBV27; cdr3_aa: CASSPTSGTYEQYF; cdr3_nt: TGTGCCAGCAGTCCCACTAGCGGGACCTACGAGCAGTACTTC
clone_size: -; j_call: TRBJ1-4; d_call: TRBD1; v_call: TRBV9; cdr3_aa: CASSETGVKLFF; cdr3_nt: TGTGCCAGCAGCGAAACAGGGGTGAAACTGTTTTTT
clone_size: -; j_call: TRBJ1-1; d_call: -; v_call: TRBV28; cdr3_aa: CASSLKGSPEAFF; cdr3_nt: TGTGCCAGCAGTTTAAAGGGGTCTCCTGAAGCTTTCTTT
clone_size: -; j_call: TRBJ1-1; d_call: -; v_call: TRBV11-3; cdr3_aa: CASSWGRNTEAFF; cdr3_nt: TGTGCCAGCAGCTGGGGCAGGAACACTGAAGCTTTCTTT
clone_size: -; j_call: TRBJ2-1; d_call: TRBD2; v_call: TRBV29-1; cdr3_aa: CSLGPLAGGLGEQFF; cdr3_nt: TGCAGCCTAGGCCCCCTAGCGGGAGGGCTGGGTGAGCAGTTCTTC
clone_size: -; j_call: TRBJ2-1; d_call: TRBD1; v_call: TRBV27; cdr3_aa: CASSSSLGQGGSLNEQFF; cdr3_nt: TGTGCCAGCAGTTCGTCTCTTGGACAGGGGGGGAGTCTCAATGAGCAGTTCTTC
clone_size: few; j_call: TRBJ2-7; d_call: TRBD2; v_call: TRBV10-1; cdr3_aa: CASSVQREEDEQYF; cdr3_nt: TGCGCCAGCAGTGTGCAGCGGGAGGAGGACGAGCAGTACTTC
clone_size: -; j_call: TRBJ1-4; d_call: -; v_call: TRBV15; cdr3_aa: CATSRGLATNEKLFF; cdr3_nt: TGTGCCACCAGCAGAGGACTTGCAACTAATGAAAAACTGTTTTTT
clone_size: -; j_call: TRBJ2-3; d_call: TRBD2; v_call: TRBV19; cdr3_aa: CASSIDLELAGSDTQYF; cdr3_nt: TGTGCCAGTAGTATAGATCTGGAACTAGCGGGATCAGATACGCAGTATTTT